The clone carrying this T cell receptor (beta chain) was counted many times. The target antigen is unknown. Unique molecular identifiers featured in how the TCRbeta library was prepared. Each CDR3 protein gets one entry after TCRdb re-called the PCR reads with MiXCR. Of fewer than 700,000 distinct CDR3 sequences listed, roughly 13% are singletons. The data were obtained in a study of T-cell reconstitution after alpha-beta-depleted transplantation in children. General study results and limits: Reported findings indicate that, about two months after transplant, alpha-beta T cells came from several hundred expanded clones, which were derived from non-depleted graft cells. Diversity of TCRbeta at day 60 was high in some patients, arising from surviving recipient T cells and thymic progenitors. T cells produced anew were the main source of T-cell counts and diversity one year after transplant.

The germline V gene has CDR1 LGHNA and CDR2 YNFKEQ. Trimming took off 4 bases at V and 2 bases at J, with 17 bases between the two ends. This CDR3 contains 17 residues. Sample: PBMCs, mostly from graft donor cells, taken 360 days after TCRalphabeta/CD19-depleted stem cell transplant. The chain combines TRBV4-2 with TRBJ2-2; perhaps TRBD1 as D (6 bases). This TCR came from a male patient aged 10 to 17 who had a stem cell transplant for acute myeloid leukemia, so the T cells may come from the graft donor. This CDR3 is CASSLQDRSSNTGELFF. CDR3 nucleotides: TGTGCCAGCAGCCTCCAGGACAGATCATCCAACACCGGGGAGCTGTTTTTT.